A selection of T cell receptor beta chains follows, all from one sample in a study of shared T cell receptors in the human thymus. Clones were sequenced by immunoSEQ multiplex PCR, and TCRdb holds only the in-frame ones, with some missing. Of approximately 580,000 clones detected, approximately 80% appear once; the ten largest clones hold about 0.012%. The same sample was also used in a study of human thymus T cells.

The sequencing sample was made of thymocytes. The receptor set was obtained from a boy under three years old with a congenital heart defect. Both conserved end residues are part of each CDR3. D genes are given only for firm matches. Size values are once, few and many counts, or a class for expanded clones, and some rows have none.

cdr3_aa cdr3_nt d_call v_call clone_size j_call cdr3_length
CASSDRGRAFEQYF TGTGCCAGCAGTGATCGCGGGAGGGCCTTCGAGCAGTACTTC TRBD2 TRBV25-1 . TRBJ2-7 14
CARRTDRTRYGYPF TGTGCCAGAAGAACCGACAGGACGCGGTATGGCTACCCCTTC . TRBV5-6 . TRBJ1-2 14
CASAPREGKETQYF TGTGCCAGCGCCCCTCGGGAGGGTAAAGAGACCCAGTACTTC TRBD2 TRBV6-5 . TRBJ2-5 14
CASSLETDYEQYF TGTGCCAGCAGTTTGGAAACAGATTACGAGCAGTACTTC . TRBV27 . TRBJ2-7 13
CASSLDVAGGPGELFF TGTGCCAGCAGCTTAGACGTTGCGGGAGGGCCCGGGGAGCTGTTTTTT TRBD2 TRBV7-4 few TRBJ2-2 16
CASSQHPLRDLRGANVLTF TGCGCCAGCAGCCAACACCCGTTGAGGGATTTGAGGGGGGCCAACGTCCTGACTTTC . TRBV4-3 . TRBJ2-6 19
CASSCGQENSNQPQHF TGTGCCAGCAGTTGTGGACAGGAGAATAGCAATCAGCCCCAGCATTTT TRBD1 TRBV27 . TRBJ1-5 16
CAWSVRGGPTEAFF TGTGCCTGGAGTGTACGCGGGGGGCCCACTGAAGCTTTCTTT . TRBV30 . TRBJ1-1 14
CASSQGPRNRLSNNEQFF TGCGCCAGCAGCCAAGGACCCAGAAATAGACTCTCTAACAATGAGCAGTTCTTC . TRBV4-3 . TRBJ2-1 18
CASSVGRGAYEQYF TGTGCCAGCAGCGTGGGGAGGGGAGCCTACGAGCAGTACTTC TRBD2 TRBV9 . TRBJ2-7 14
CASSPETRRGETQYF TGCGCCAGCAGCCCTGAGACCCGCCGAGGGGAGACCCAGTACTTC . TRBV5-1 few TRBJ2-5 15
CASSLGVLSYEQYF TGCGCCAGCAGCTTGGGAGTCCTCTCCTACGAGCAGTACTTC . TRBV5-1 few TRBJ2-7 14
CATQYHGGEKLFF TGTGCCACCCAGTATCATGGCGGTGAAAAACTGTTTTTT . TRBV19 few TRBJ1-4 13
CASSKNRGKNDTGELFF TGTGCCAGCAGCAAAAACCGAGGGAAGAATGACACCGGGGAGCTGTTTTTT . TRBV21-1 . TRBJ2-2 17
CASSQTRVLNSPLHF TGCGCCAGCAGCCAAACCCGGGTCCTTAATTCACCCCTCCACTTT . TRBV4-1 . TRBJ1-6 15
CASSQQGVLTEAFF TGTGCCAGCAGCCAACAGGGCGTGTTGACTGAAGCTTTCTTT . TRBV28 . TRBJ1-1 14
CASRPSEFF TGCGCCAGCAGACCCAGCGAGTTCTTC . TRBV5-1 . TRBJ2-1 9
CAISESREVRDSNQPQHF TGTGCCATCAGTGAGTCGAGGGAGGTCAGGGATAGCAATCAGCCCCAGCATTTT . TRBV10-3 . TRBJ1-5 18
CASSLEGDSKGYGYTF TGTGCCAGCAGCTTGGAAGGGGACAGCAAAGGGTATGGCTACACCTTC TRBD1 TRBV5-5 . TRBJ1-2 16
CASRRTRTSGDNEQFF TGTGCAAGTCGCCGCACGAGGACTAGCGGGGACAATGAGCAGTTCTTC . TRBV12-2 . TRBJ2-1 16
CASSQGQRPSSYEQYF TGTGCCAGCAGCCAAGGTCAGCGACCCAGCTCCTACGAGCAGTACTTC . TRBV14 . TRBJ2-7 16
CASSEARGGKTDTQYF TGTGCCAGCAGTGAAGCGAGGGGCGGGAAGACAGATACGCAGTATTTT . TRBV6-1 once TRBJ2-3 16
CASSSRAGATGELFF TGTGCCAGCAGCTCCCGGGCGGGCGCGACCGGGGAGCTGTTTTTT . TRBV14 . TRBJ2-2 15
CASSASGQVSYEQYF TGTGCCAGCAGCGCCTCGGGACAGGTATCCTACGAGCAGTACTTC TRBD1 TRBV5-6 . TRBJ2-7 15
CASSPGRGRRYEQYF TGTGCCAGCAGTCCAGGCAGGGGGCGTCGCTACGAGCAGTACTTC TRBD1 TRBV14 . TRBJ2-7 15
CASSVALTGDEQYF TGTGCCAGCAGCGTAGCCCTGACTGGCGACGAGCAGTACTTC . TRBV9 once TRBJ2-7 14
CAISAGTSGSKSNEQYF TGTGCCATCAGTGCCGGGACTAGCGGGAGTAAGTCCAACGAGCAGTACTTC TRBD2 TRBV10-3 . TRBJ2-7 17
CASSKPTNNEQFF TGTGCCAGCAGCAAACCTACGAACAATGAGCAGTTCTTC . TRBV7-9 . TRBJ2-1 13
CASSQDTGLAEWMTDTQYF TGCGCCAGCAGCCAAGACACTGGACTAGCGGAGTGGATGACAGATACGCAGTATTTT TRBD2 TRBV4-3 . TRBJ2-3 19
CASSPGSGRRDTQYF TGTGCCAGCTCACCTGGCAGCGGGAGAAGAGATACGCAGTATTTT TRBD2 TRBV18 . TRBJ2-3 15
CASSLALAASYNEQFF TGTGCCAGCAGCTTGGCCCTAGCGGCGTCCTACAATGAGCAGTTCTTC TRBD2 TRBV5-6 . TRBJ2-1 16
CASSGGTGRRTIYF TGCGCCAGCAGCGGCGGGACGGGTCGACGCACCATATATTTT . TRBV5-1 . TRBJ1-3 14
CASSLGAPGYEQYF TGTGCCAGCAGTTTAGGGGCTCCCGGTTACGAGCAGTACTTC . TRBV27 . TRBJ2-7 14
CASSEQREGPPDTQYF TGTGCCAGCAGCGAACAGCGGGAGGGCCCTCCAGATACGCAGTATTTT TRBD2 TRBV11-3 . TRBJ2-3 16